The 4 T cell receptor beta chains listed next were all sequenced from one sample in a study of T cell repertoires in cytomegalovirus infection. TCRdb reprocessed the reads with MiXCR, giving one entry per CDR3 protein. Of about 230,000 distinct CDR3 sequences in the sample, about 23% were seen once. What was sequenced was CD8+ T cells from PBMCs. Receptors were obtained from a human donor in good health (CMV status not recorded). Some clones in this sample may be carry-over from other donors' samples.

This clonotype was seen more than once but under ten times. The chain carries TRBV7-6 and TRBJ2-3; TRBD2 matches 9 bases. J gave up 4 bases and V 2 bases, and 10 bases lay outside the gene matches. CDR3 length: 17 amino acids. CDR1 is SGHVS, CDR2 FNYEAQ, per germline. CDR3 sequence reads: CASSLSAASGAADTQYF. CDR3 in DNA: TGTGCCAGCAGCTTATCCGCGGCTAGCGGGGCCGCAGATACGCAGTATTTT.

The chain combines TRBV20-1 with TRBJ1-6; D possibly corresponds to TRBD1 (6 bases). Germline CDR1 reads DFQATT; CDR2 reads SNEGSKA (reference sequence). The CDR3 contains 14 residues. The germline V and J ends were trimmed by 3 bases and 9 bases, with 15 bases remaining between them. This chain's CDR3 is CSASDKGGGSPLHF. DNA for the CDR3: TGCAGTGCTAGCGATAAAGGGGGGGGTTCACCCCTCCACTTT.

As concerns this clonotype: At one boundary the junction diverges from the germline segment, which might be a read error. V gene TRBV7-9 combines with J gene TRBJ2-1; D is undetermined. The CDR3 runs 12 residues. From germline, CDR1 is SEHNR and CDR2 FQNEAQ (reference sequence). The DNA of the CDR3 is TGTTCCAGCACCCCTTTAGGCAATGAGCAGTTCTTC. Translation gives CSSTPLGNEQFF.

This clonotype was seen a few times. CDR3 nucleotides: TGTGCCACAACAGATAACTATGGCTACACCTTC. Protein product: CATTDNYGYTF. The V call is TRBV25-1, the J call TRBJ1-2; D call uncertain. CDR1 and CDR2 (germline): MGHDK, SYGVNS. Trimming took off 10 bases at V and 1 base at J, with 7 bases between the two ends. This CDR3 region has 11 residues.